One T cell receptor (beta chain) is described in this entry. The data derive from a study of T cells after somatic rescue of genetic block. Profiling relied on immunoSEQ multiplex PCR, and the TCRdb table lists in-frame clones only, not all of them. The sample holds tens of thousands of clones, approximately 90% seen once. This TCR was sampled from a woman younger than 30. Sequencing was performed on peripheral blood mononuclear cells (PBMCs).

CDR3 in DNA: TGTGCCAGCAGCGTGAGGGACTACGAGCAGTACTTC. Its protein product is CASSVRDYEQYF. The chain employs TRBV5-6 and TRBJ2-7; maybe TRBD2 (5 bases). Germline V lookup: CDR1 SGHDT, CDR2 YYEEEE. This CDR3 region has 12 residues. V lost 4 bases, J lost 3 bases, and 8 bases lay in between.